The next 30 T cell receptor beta chains were all read from a single sample in a study of blood T cell repertoires in COVID-19. This table comes from immunoSEQ multiplex PCR, and its TCRdb copy is limited to in-frame clones, with some not included. This sample has 150,000 or so clones, with 84% found just once. Source material: PBMCs or T cells enriched from blood (not recorded which). The origin of the receptors is a woman aged 50 to 60 who had been exposed to COVID-19.

The rearrangement links TRBV4-1 to TRBJ1-2, with D possibly matching TRBD1 (6 bases). This CDR3 region has 14 residues. Per germline, CDR1 MGHRA and CDR2 YSYEKL. Trimming took 2 bases from V and 4 from J, leaving 11 bases between them. Here the CDR3 reads CASSQPDSFYGYTF. CDR3 nucleotides: TGCGCCAGCAGCCAACCGGACAGTTTCTATGGCTACACCTTC.

V usage is TRBV12-3 or TRBV12-4 and J usage is TRBJ2-7; no clear D gene. Trimming cost V 2 bases and J 3 bases, with 8 bases left between them. The CDR3 totals 13 residues. The DNA for the CDR3 is TGTGCCAGCAGTTTACTACCTTACTACGAGCAGTACTTC. Translation: CASSLLPYYEQYF.

The rearrangement joins TRBV12-3 or TRBV12-4 to TRBJ1-2; weak D call: TRBD1 (5 bases). CDR3 length equals 12 residues. V lost 5 bases and J 6 bases, leaving 10 bases between the germline ends. The CDR3 protein is CASSDVGDGYTF. In nucleotides, the CDR3 is TGTGCCAGCAGTGATGTAGGGGATGGCTACACCTTC.

As regards this clone: This specimen includes other DNA sequences encoding the same CDR3. This CDR3 reads CASSQGQGRNSPLHF. DNA of the CDR3: TGTGCCAGCAGCCAAGGACAGGGGCGGAATTCACCCCTCCACTTT. V gene TRBV14 combines with J gene TRBJ1-6; 8 bases map to TRBD1. This CDR3 has 15 amino acids. Per germline, CDR1 SGHDN and CDR2 FVKESK. The V segment lost 1 base and the J segment 7 bases; nucleotides outside the gene matches: 3.

This rearrangement joins TRBV14 to TRBJ2-5; TRBD2 matches 7 bases. Germline V gene data show CDR1 as SGHDN and CDR2 as FVKESK. Trimming took 1 base from V and 7 from J; bases not matched to a gene: 15. The CDR3 covers 17 residues. The CDR3 DNA follows: TGTGCCAGCAGCCAAGTTTTGGGTAGCGGGCCCGCAGGGACCCAGTACTTC. Translated: CASSQVLGSGPAGTQYF.

This chain joins TRBV6-5 and TRBJ2-6; weak D call: TRBD1 (5 bases). CDR3 length: 15 amino acids. Per the germline V gene, CDR1 is MNHEY and CDR2 is SVGAGI. The germline V and J ends were trimmed by 6 bases and 6 bases, with 15 bases remaining between them. The CDR3 bases are TGTGCCAGCAGCCCCCCGCAGGGTACGGCCAACGTCCTGACTTTC. This gives the protein CASSPPQGTANVLTF.

This clone came up once. V gene TRBV25-1 combines with J gene TRBJ2-2; D ambiguous. Trimming left V 9 bases short and J 0 bases short, with 11 bases between. Germline V gene lookup returns CDR1 MGHDK and CDR2 SYGVNS. CDR3 length equals 14 residues. Here the CDR3 reads CASASTANTGELFF. As DNA, the CDR3 is TGTGCCAGTGCCTCTACAGCGAACACCGGGGAGCTGTTTTTT.

This clone showed up just once. The chain combines TRBV7-3 with TRBJ2-1; 11 bases are shared with TRBD2. Germline CDR1 is SGHTA and CDR2 is FQGTGA. CDR3 size: 16 residues. The J segment lost 4 bases and the V segment lost 2 bases, leaving 4 bases of the junction unmatched. Here the CDR3 DNA reads TGTGCCAGCAGCTTAGCCGGGACTAGCGGTTACAATGAGCAGTTCTTC. Translating gives CASSLAGTSGYNEQFF.

On this clone: The sample holds other DNA sequences that translate to the same CDR3. The V and J genes are TRBV7-9 and TRBJ1-2; weak D call: TRBD1 (6 bases). Per germline, CDR1 SEHNR and CDR2 FQNEAQ (reference sequence). Trimming removed 3 bases from V and 0 bases from J, with 8 bases in between. CDR3 length: 14 residues. The CDR3 nucleotides are TGTGCCAGCAGCTTGGGGGCAGCTAACTATGGCTACACCTTC. It is translated as CASSLGAANYGYTF.

The rearrangement links TRBV13 to TRBJ1-1; TRBD1 matches 8 bases. The CDR3 contains 17 residues. The germline gives CDR1 PRHDT, CDR2 FYEKMQ (reference sequence). The V segment lost 3 bases and the J segment 0 bases; nucleotides outside the gene matches: 9. DNA of the CDR3: TGTGCCAGCAGCTTTTGGCACCGGACAGGGATGAACACTGAAGCTTTCTTT. As protein: CASSFWHRTGMNTEAFF.

The gene calls are TRBV9 and TRBJ2-1; 8 bases line up with TRBD1. V dropped 4 bases and J dropped 6; count of bases not matched to a gene: 3. In germline, CDR1 is SGDLS, CDR2 YYNGEE. CDR3 length equals 13 residues. CDR3 sequence: CASSPTGGNEQFF. CDR3 DNA sequence: TGTGCCAGCAGCCCAACAGGGGGCAATGAGCAGTTCTTC.

CDR3 nucleotide sequence: TGTGCCAGCAGCGTAGGCGGGAGGATTAGCTCCTACAATGAGCAGTTCTTC. Translating it yields CASSVGGRISSYNEQFF. The rearrangement uses TRBV9 and TRBJ2-1, with 8 bases aligning to TRBD2. V lost 0 bases, J lost 0 bases, and 5 bases stayed unmatched. This CDR3 region has 17 residues. The germline V gene encodes CDR1 SGDLS and CDR2 YYNGEE.

V and J are TRBV7-3 and TRBJ2-2; TRBD2 aligns across 10 bases. The germline V gene encodes CDR1 SGHTA and CDR2 FQGTGA. The junction had 5 bases not matched to a gene; V was cut back by 0 bases and J by 4 bases. This CDR3 has 17 amino acids. Here the CDR3 reads CASSLTGASGGTGELFF. The CDR3 nucleotides are TGTGCCAGCAGCTTAACGGGTGCTAGCGGGGGCACCGGGGAGCTGTTTTTT.

The sample holds a few counts of this clone. The J gene is TRBJ1-4, the V gene TRBV19; D gene uncertain. CDR3 length equals 13 residues. Germline V gene data show CDR1 as LNHDA and CDR2 as SQIVND (reference sequence). Trimming left V 1 base short and J 11 bases short, with 11 bases between. CDR3 region: CASSIAGKSKLFF. CDR3 bases: TGTGCCAGTAGTATAGCGGGGAAATCGAAACTGTTTTTT.

CDR3 amino acids: CASKGTGHTDTQYF. DNA of the CDR3: TGTGCCAGCAAAGGGACAGGACACACAGATACGCAGTATTTT. This chain links TRBV6-4 with TRBJ2-3, with 8 nucleotides matching TRBD1. Trimming cost V 7 bases and J 2 bases; bases outside gene matches: 5. This CDR3 has 14 amino acids. Germline-derived CDR1 and CDR2 are MRHNA and SNTAGT.

V usage is TRBV7-9 and J usage is TRBJ1-5; 11 nucleotides agree with TRBD1. J was trimmed by 5 bases and V by 5 bases; bases with no gene match: 2. This CDR3 comprises 14 residues. CDR1 and CDR2 from the germline V gene are SEHNR and FQNEAQ (reference sequence). Written as DNA, the CDR3 is TGTGCCAGCAGCCGGACAGGGGGCGATCAGCCCCAGCATTTT. This codes for CASSRTGGDQPQHF. The full variable domain, rest sourced from reference TRBV7-9 and TRBJ1-5, is DTGVSQNPRHKITKRGQNVTFRCDPISEHNRLYWYRQTLGQGPEFLTYFQNEAQLEKSRLLSDRFSAERPKGSFSTLEIQRTEQGDSAMYLCASSRTGGDQPQHFGDGTRLSIL.

This clone was seen a few times. The chain couples TRBV5-4 to TRBJ2-3; a possible D gene is TRBD2 (6 bases). The CDR3 consists of 15 residues. The germline V and J ends were trimmed by 4 bases and 5 bases, with 17 bases remaining between them. The V gene's germline CDR1 is SGHNT and CDR2 YYREEE (reference sequence). CDR3 DNA: TGTGCCAGCAGCGGGGGAGGCCCATTCGGAGATACGCAGTATTTT. This encodes CASSGGGPFGDTQYF.

The rearrangement joins TRBV6-5 to TRBJ2-7; D is ambiguous. Germline loops: CDR1 MNHEY, CDR2 SVGAGI. CDR3 length equals 11 residues. V lost 5 bases, J lost 9 bases, and 11 bases lay in between. CDR3 DNA: TGTGCCAGCAGTCTTGGATCGGGGCAGTACTTC. Translating it yields CASSLGSGQYF.

A word on this clone: At one end, the junction sequence differs from germline, possibly due to a read error. The chain combines TRBV23-1 with TRBJ2-1, with TRBD2 identical over 15 bases. TRBV23-1 is an ORF, with its function uncertain. The CDR3 covers 19 residues. DNA for the CDR3: TGCGCCAGCAGTCAATGTTCCGGACTAGCGGGAGGGCCCTATAATGAGCAGTTCTTC. It encodes CASSQCSGLAGGPYNEQFF.

This chain joins TRBV11-2 and TRBJ2-1; 7 bases fit TRBD2. After removal of 1 base from V and 9 bases from J, the junction contained 6 bases not matched to a gene. The CDR3 has 14 amino acids. Germline V lookup: CDR1 SGHAT, CDR2 FQNNGV. CDR3 residues: CASSLARLAGEQFF. The CDR3 nucleotides read TGTGCCAGCAGCTTAGCAAGATTAGCGGGTGAGCAGTTCTTC.

Only a few counts were recorded for this clone. J is TRBJ2-7 and V is TRBV10-1, with TRBD2 identical over 9 bases. The CDR3 is 16 amino acids. Germline CDR1 WNHNN, CDR2 SYGVQD (reference sequence). Trimming cost V 10 bases and J 1 base; bases outside gene matches: 14. Written as DNA, the CDR3 is TGCGCCATTAACCCACCTCTAGCGGGGAATTCCTACGAGCAGTACTTC. Translation gives CAINPPLAGNSYEQYF.

The chain combines TRBV6-2 or TRBV6-3 with TRBJ2-2; no clear D. V was pared by 2 bases and J by 0 bases, with 10 bases between. Germline V gene sequence: CDR1 MNHEY, CDR2 SVGEGT. This CDR3 comprises 16 residues. The CDR3 DNA follows: TGTGCCAGCAGTTACCCGAGGCGAACGAACACCGGGGAGCTGTTTTTT. Translating it yields CASSYPRRTNTGELFF.

The chain combines TRBV5-6 with TRBJ2-7; possibly TRBD2 for D (5 bases). V was shortened by 0 bases and J by 4 bases, with 14 bases between the two germline ends. The germline V gene encodes CDR1 SGHDT and CDR2 YYEEEE. This CDR3 has 15 amino acids. Here the CDR3 reads CASSLELASRYEQYF. CDR3 in DNA: TGTGCCAGCAGCTTGGAGCTAGCCTCCAGGTACGAGCAGTACTTC.

The CDR3 DNA sequence: TGTGCCAGCAGTGAACGAGTTTATAATTCACCCCTCCACTTT. Residues: CASSERVYNSPLHF. The chain uses TRBV25-1 and TRBJ1-6; D call uncertain. Trimming shortened V by 2 bases and J by 4 bases, and 6 bases separated the two germline ends. This CDR3 region has 14 residues. Germline loops: CDR1 MGHDK, CDR2 SYGVNS.

The CDR3 DNA is TGTGCCAGCAGCCCCGATACATTGGGACAGAAAAAACTGTTTTTT. It translates to CASSPDTLGQKKLFF. This chain links TRBV5-8 with TRBJ1-4, with 7 bases identical to TRBD1. The germline CDR1 and CDR2 sequences are SGHTS and YDEGEE. The V gene end was trimmed by 4 bases and the J gene end by 9 bases; junction bases not matched to a gene: 12. CDR3 length equals 15 residues.

The V call is TRBV7-6, the J call TRBJ2-1, with 11 positions matching TRBD2. The CDR3 length is 17 residues. The ends lost 1 base at V and 5 bases at J; junction bases unmatched: 7. Germline CDR1 is SGHVS and CDR2 is FNYEAQ. In nucleotides, the CDR3 is TGTGCCAGCAGCTTAGAACTAGCGGGAGTAGTGAACAATGAGCAGTTCTTC. The encoded protein is CASSLELAGVVNNEQFF.

The rearrangement joins TRBV30 to TRBJ2-3, with D maybe TRBD1 (6 bases). Looked up from germline, CDR1 is GTSNPN and CDR2 is SVGIG (reference sequence). This CDR3 spans 14 amino acids. Between the trimmed V and J ends, which lost 0 bases and 4 bases, there was a span of 11 bases. CDR3 DNA sequence: TGTGCCTGGAGTGTACAAGGGGGAGCAGATACGCAGTATTTT. This gives the protein CAWSVQGGADTQYF.

J is TRBJ1-3 and V is TRBV3-1 (or the pseudogene TRBV3-2); D remains ambiguous. Germline V CDR1 and CDR2: LGHDT, YNNKEL (reference sequence). CDR3 length equals 13 residues. V lost 7 bases and J 1 base, leaving 8 bases between the germline ends. Here the CDR3 DNA reads TGTGCCAGCAACCCCAGATCTGGAAACACCATATATTTT. This gives the protein CASNPRSGNTIYF.

In this sample, this clone turned up once. This chain joins TRBV7-9 and TRBJ1-1; TRBD1 agrees at 9 bases. The CDR3 length is 15 residues. Germline CDR1 is SEHNR and CDR2 is FQNEAQ (reference sequence). The junction had 6 bases not matched to a gene; V was cut back by 2 bases and J by 5 bases. Here the CDR3 DNA reads TGTGCCAGCAGCTTAACTGGGACAGGGCATACTGAAGCTTTCTTT. The encoded protein is CASSLTGTGHTEAFF.

The chain recombines TRBV5-1 with TRBJ2-1, with TRBD2 matching 14 bases. CDR1 SGHRS and CDR2 YFSETQ come from the germline V gene. The CDR3 is 16 amino acids. With 4 bases clipped from V and 9 bases from J, the junction kept 9 bases outside the gene matches. The DNA of the CDR3 is TGCGCCAGCAGCCCGACTAGCGGGGGGGCCGTCGGTGAGCAGTTCTTC. It specifies CASSPTSGGAVGEQFF.